The 5 T cell receptor beta chains below all came from one sample that was sequenced in a study of blood T cell repertoires in COVID-19. The data were produced by immunoSEQ multiplex PCR, yet TCRdb's version contains in-frame clones alone and is incomplete. The profile covers around 150,000 clones, with 87% appearing a single time and about 4.1% taken by the ten largest. Sequenced input: peripheral blood. The receptors originated from a woman in her sixties with active or convalescent COVID-19.

The chain employs TRBV18 and TRBJ1-1, with 9 bases matching TRBD1. Germline trimming cut 3 bases from V and 4 bases from J; bases unmatched to any gene: 3. CDR3 size: 14 residues. Germline V gene sequence: CDR1 KGHSH, CDR2 LQKENI. CDR3 in DNA: TGTGCCAGCTCACCGAAACAGGGGGCCACTGAAGCTTTCTTT. The encoded protein is CASSPKQGATEAFF.

The chain couples TRBV10-3 to TRBJ2-2, with unresolved D. The ends were cut back, 4 bases at V and 2 bases at J, with 8 bases in the middle. Germline V CDR1 and CDR2: ENHRY, SYGVKD. The CDR3 is 14 residues long. For the CDR3, the DNA is TGTGCCATCAGTGCTAATTCTAACACCGGGGAGCTGTTTTTT. Residues: CAISANSNTGELFF.

The chain combines TRBV18 with TRBJ2-7, with 8 nucleotides matching TRBD2. From germline, CDR1 is KGHSH and CDR2 LQKENI. Trimming cost V 6 bases and J 3 bases; bases outside gene matches: 10. The CDR3 is 15 amino acids. CDR3 sequence reads: CASSVAAGGNYEQYF. In nucleotides, the CDR3 is TGTGCCAGCTCCGTGGCGGCGGGGGGTAACTACGAGCAGTACTTC.

The chain combines TRBV5-1 with TRBJ1-2, with no clear D. The V gene lost 4 bases and the J gene lost 8 bases, with 18 bases spanning the gap. CDR1 SGHRS and CDR2 YFSETQ come from the germline V gene. The CDR3 consists of 14 residues. In DNA, the CDR3 is TGCGCCAGCAGCAGGGAGACCGACCCTCGGGGCTACACCTTC. It is translated as CASSRETDPRGYTF.

The V call is TRBV5-6, the J call TRBJ1-1; D gene unclear. From germline, CDR1 is SGHDT and CDR2 YYEEEE. V was cut by 0 bases and J by 0 bases, with 6 bases left in between. The CDR3 runs 14 residues. CDR3 protein: CASSLVPVNTEAFF. CDR3 DNA: TGTGCCAGCAGCTTGGTCCCAGTGAACACTGAAGCTTTCTTT.